This TCR beta chain was sequenced during a study of blood T cell repertoires in COVID-19. About the research overall: Some COVID-19 samples were acute and others convalescent; all came from the United States, Italy and Spain. Sources were T cells, B-cell-depleted T cells, or PBMCs; the material itself was cDNA or gDNA.

The germline gives CDR1 MDHEN, CDR2 SYDVKM. Trimming removed 5 bases from V and 4 bases from J; junction bases left unmatched: 2. The CDR3 extends over 15 amino acids. Methods used by the authors: It was from reference gene primer amplification that nucleated cell counts were estimated. Clones were read by immunoSEQ multiplex PCR, and TCRdb kept only the in-frame ones, dropping some. V, J and clone size derive from that table, while D and trimming were established from the DNA sequence. The repertoire holds 50,000 to 80,000 clones, with more than 60% as singletons. This clone has just one count. The same CDR3 is also encoded by other DNA sequences in this sample.

The TCR was taken from a human donor in a cohort sampled during active COVID-19. This rearrangement joins TRBV28 to TRBJ2-1; 13 bases are a match to TRBD2. Sequencing input: peripheral blood. The DNA for the CDR3 is TGTGCCAGCAGTCCGACTAGCGGGGGGTACAATGAGCAGTTCTTC. Protein: CASSPTSGGYNEQFF.